Detailed here is one TCR beta chain. Its recognized antigen is unknown. No quality values exist for individual bases; no much larger clone is one base distant. The CDR3 regions of human TCRbeta chains were analyzed by immunosequencing. For the original study's pipeline: Repertoire TCRs were matched against a reference library of SARS-CoV-2-specific TCRs generated with the MIRA antigen-specificity platform. Breadth was defined as the fraction of unique TCRs that were SARS-CoV-2-associated. Depth was defined as the fraction of total T cells that were SARS-CoV-2-associated. Using the MIRA data, every spike-specific TCR was mapped to the spike region that the TCR reacted to and assigned to either a CD4 or a CD8 class. Log10-transformed breadth and depth values were compared by one-way ANOVA with Sidak's multiple comparisons tests. The clones in this table, taken by TCRdb from immuneACCESS, are in-frame only. Not every clone is retained; where verified, under half of the shortfall comes from an unresolved V gene, and the cause of the rest is unknown. V, J and clone size were drawn from that table, and D and trimming were deduced from the DNA. This sample lists more than 150,000 clones; approximately 94% were detected once. Clones ranked in the top ten supply around 1.6% of the sample.

This record comes from a study of T cell responses to AZD1222 COVID-19 vaccine (dated by TCRdb to about 2021). Looking at the study overall: A total of roughly 240 trial participants underwent TCR sequencing, of whom about 210 received two doses of AZD1222 and some 25 received two doses of the MenACWY control vaccine. Trial participants were enrolled into age subgroups of 18-55, 56-69 and 70-plus years, which contained around 140, 26 and 57 TCR-sequenced participants, respectively.

The CDR3 numbers 11 residues from cysteine through phenylalanine. The retained sequence is limited to the CDR3, 33 bases, with the frame set at the first base. Sequences DFQATT (CDR1) and SNEGSKA (CDR2) are obtained from the germline V gene (reference sequence). The V and J ends are trimmed by 6 bases and 6 bases, leaving 8 bases between them. In light of the paper, this sample's time point label describes: about 28 days (+/-7) after the second vaccine dose. AZD1222 recipients given second doses at about 4 weeks or at about 12 weeks were pooled, since spike-specific TCR depth and breadth were not found to differ between the two schedules. The vaccinee samples were drawn from two UK trials, COV001 and COV002, one of which was a single-blind randomized controlled phase 2/3 trial testing AZD1222 (ChAdOx1 nCoV-19) in healthy adults. For TCRbeta chain sequencing, PBMC samples from trial participants were taken at day 0 and at day 28 after the second dose.

General study outcomes and caveats: In the small 56-69-year group, the increase in depth fell short of significance, most likely because of low power. Conclusions about previously exposed vaccinees are limited because only a handful of AZD1222 recipients were SARS-CoV-2 seropositive at baseline. A significant rise in spike-specific TCR breadth and depth was observed after two AZD1222 doses relative to day 0 and relative to MenACWY recipients. Nearly half of unique spike-specific TCRs reportedly recognized epitopes outside regions mutated in the B.1.351 and B.1.1.7 variants. Participants were mostly white British and included more females than males, and it was suggested by the authors that clonal diversity may have been underestimated. Vaccine-associated CD4 TCRs spanned the whole spike protein, with dominant responses in regions 160-218 and 743-854. Because no day 14 peak-response samples were available, the repertoires could be characterized only after the peak T cell response.

The V and J segments used are TRBV20-1 and TRBJ2-2; no D gene call is confident. This sequence originates from an adult who received the AZD1222 COVID-19 vaccine. Sequencing was performed on peripheral blood, taken 28 days after the second AZD1222 dose. The nucleotides read TGCAGTGCCGTCTTGTCCGGGGAGCTGTTTTTT. Its amino acids are CSAVLSGELFF.